This T cell receptor (beta chain) is drawn from a study of response to subunit inactivated influenza vaccine. The CDR3 is 16 residues long. V lost 2 bases and J lost 0, with 11 bases in between. Germline lookup yields CDR1 SEHNR and CDR2 FQNEAQ (reference sequence). Broader study findings: Authors suggested few new T cells are recruited by each seasonal influenza vaccination.

TCRdb re-called the RT-PCR reads through MiXCR, storing one row per CDR3 protein. In the table there are roughly 710,000 distinct CDR3 sequences, roughly 15% of which are singletons. A word on this clonotype: Its antigen is unknown.

The receptor's source is a man aged 50-60 years who received an inactivated influenza vaccine. The J gene is TRBJ1-3, the V gene TRBV7-9; D not certain. The sample in question was PBMCs from blood, obtained approximately 15 days before vaccination. The CDR3 here is CASSLLGRTSGNTIYF. The CDR3 nucleotides are TGTGCCAGCAGCTTATTAGGGCGGACCTCTGGAAACACCATATATTTT.